One and the same sample provided the 18 T cell receptor beta chains below, sequenced in a study of spatial heterogeneity in lung cancer. In TCRdb, the 5' RACE reads were re-called with MiXCR into one record per CDR3 protein. The sample lists roughly 75,000 distinct CDR3 sequences, 13% seen once, with roughly 6.9% in the top ten. Time point defined: sample taken at primary tumor resection. Unsorted whole RNA from tumor, nontumor lung or frozen PBMC underwent sequencing. Sequenced here: PBMCs, sampled at surgery. Source of these receptors: a male donor with early-stage non-small cell lung cancer.

The chain recombines TRBV18 with TRBJ2-3, with 10 bases that match TRBD2. V lost 3 bases to trimming and J lost 2 bases; unmatched junction nucleotides: 11. Germline CDR1 and CDR2: KGHSH and LQKENI. This CDR3 is built from 18 residues. CDR3: CASSPPRTGLAATDTQYF. As DNA, the CDR3 is TGTGCCAGCTCACCTCCTAGGACAGGACTAGCGGCCACAGATACGCAGTATTTT. Based on the CDR3 plus reference TRBV18 and TRBJ2-3, the full variable domain is NAGVMQNPRHLVRRRGQEARLRCSPMKGHSHVYWYRQLPEEGLKFMVYLQKENIIDESGMPKERFSAEFPKEGPSILRIQQVVRGDSAAYFCASSPPRTGLAATDTQYFGPGTRLTVL.

The chain uses TRBV5-6 and TRBJ2-7; 13 nucleotides align to TRBD2. CDR1 is SGHDT, CDR2 YYEEEE, per germline. V shed 4 bases, J shed 2 bases, and the junction held 3 bases outside the gene matches. The CDR3 runs 15 residues. The DNA for the CDR3 is TGTGCCAGCAGCCGACTAGCGGGAGGCGCCTACGAGCAGTACTTC. Translating gives CASSRLAGGAYEQYF. Full variable domain (rest looked up from reference TRBV5-6 and TRBJ2-7): DAGVTQSPTHLIKTRGQQVTLRCSPKSGHDTVSWYQQALGQGPQFIFQYYEEEERQRGNFPDRFSGHQFPNYSSELNVNALLLGDSALYLCASSRLAGGAYEQYFGPGTRLTVT.

This clonotype was observed a few times. V gene TRBV15 combines with J gene TRBJ1-1, with unresolved D. The germline V and J ends were trimmed by 1 base and 5 bases, with 5 bases remaining between them. The length of the CDR3 is 12 residues. Germline V gene sequence: CDR1 LNHNV, CDR2 YYDKDF (reference sequence). CDR3 nucleotides: TGTGCCACCAGCAGAGGAGGGACTGAAGCTTTCTTT. Translating gives CATSRGGTEAFF.

This clonotype was observed many times. The genes are TRBV6-2 or TRBV6-3 and TRBJ1-1, with D tentatively TRBD1 (6 bases). Germline loops: CDR1 MNHEY, CDR2 SVGEGT. Trimming took 5 bases from V and 0 from J, leaving 7 bases between them. The CDR3 contains 13 residues. CDR3 sequence: CASSGQMNTEAFF. The CDR3 coding sequence is TGTGCCAGCAGTGGACAGATGAACACTGAAGCTTTCTTT.

This clonotype was counted at least ten times. The chain couples TRBV11-1 to TRBJ2-1; D unclear. Germline V gives CDR1 SGHAT, CDR2 FQDESV (reference sequence). This CDR3 contains 11 residues. V was trimmed by 4 bases and J by 4 bases, leaving 2 bases between them. The CDR3 loop reads CASSYYNEQFF. CDR3 DNA sequence: TGTGCCAGCAGCTATTACAATGAGCAGTTCTTC.

The V and J genes are TRBV9 and TRBJ2-3; no definite D call. Per the germline V gene, CDR1 is SGDLS and CDR2 is YYNGEE. The CDR3 covers 16 residues. V lost 3 bases, J lost 6 bases, and 20 bases lay in between. In DNA form, the CDR3 reads TGTGCCAGCAGCGCCCTTTCAATGATTTCAAGGGATACGCAGTATTTT. It is translated as CASSALSMISRDTQYF.

There are a few counts of this clonotype. This chain uses TRBV7-8 with TRBJ2-7; TRBD1 agrees at 7 bases. V shed 5 bases, J shed 5 bases, and the junction held 9 bases outside the gene matches. The germline V gene encodes CDR1 SGHVS and CDR2 FQNEAQ. The CDR3 contains 14 residues. The DNA of the CDR3 is TGTGCCAGCAGCCCCCGACAGGGAAGGGACGAGCAGTACTTC. It translates to CASSPRQGRDEQYF.

This clonotype was seen many times. The rearrangement joins TRBV2 to TRBJ1-1; 7 bases line up with TRBD1. The germline CDR1 and CDR2 sequences are SNHLY and FYNNEI. Germline trimming cut 8 bases from V and 8 bases from J; bases unmatched to any gene: 5. The CDR3 covers 11 residues. CDR3 DNA: TGTGCCAGCGTGGCCAGGGGGGAAGCTTTCTTT. Translation gives CASVARGEAFF.

This clonotype occurred many times. V gene TRBV12-3 or TRBV12-4 combines with J gene TRBJ2-6, with 11 bases lining up with TRBD2. The CDR3 sequence is 18 residues long. Trimming removed 7 bases from V and 0 bases from J; junction bases left unmatched: 8. CDR3 sequence: CASTGTSGKNSGANVLTF. The CDR3 nucleotides read TGTGCCAGCACAGGGACTAGCGGAAAAAACTCTGGGGCCAACGTCCTGACTTTC.

In its sample, this clonotype was seen a few times. CDR3 bases: TGTGCCGGCCGGGACAGCACCTCTGGGGCCAACGTCCTGACTTTC. Translation gives CAGRDSTSGANVLTF. The chain uses TRBV19 and TRBJ2-6; TRBD1 agrees at 7 bases. CDR3 length: 15 residues. Germline assignment: CDR1 LNHDA and CDR2 SQIVND (reference sequence). With 11 bases clipped from V and 0 bases from J, the junction kept 7 bases outside the gene matches. Full variable domain (missing parts from reference TRBV19 and TRBJ2-6): DGGITQSPKYLFRKEGQNVTLSCEQNLNHDAMYWYRQDPGQGLRLIYYSQIVNDFQKGDIAEGYSVSREKKESFPLTVTSAQKNPTAFYLCAGRDSTSGANVLTFGAGSRLTVL.

V is TRBV12-3 or TRBV12-4 and J is TRBJ1-6; maybe TRBD1 (5 bases). The length of the CDR3 is 14 residues. The V end lost 3 bases, the J end lost 7 bases, and 10 bases lay between the germline ends. CDR3 residues: CASSFGGTNSPLHF. The DNA of the CDR3 is TGTGCCAGCAGTTTCGGAGGGACCAATTCACCCCTCCACTTT.

The V call is TRBV29-1, the J call TRBJ2-3; D may be TRBD1 (5 bases). The V end lost 7 bases, the J end lost 0 bases, and 14 bases lay between the germline ends. The CDR3 loop spans 14 amino acids. The germline V gene encodes CDR1 SQVTM and CDR2 ANQGSEA. The CDR3 DNA reads as TGCAGCGCTAGTACAGGAGCTAGCACAGATACGCAGTATTTT. Encoded protein: CSASTGASTDTQYF.

There are a few counts of this clonotype. The chain links TRBV11-2 to TRBJ2-5; D is perhaps TRBD2 (5 bases). The CDR3 length is 14 residues. V lost 1 base to trimming and J lost 2 bases, with 8 bases between them. In germline, CDR1 is SGHAT, CDR2 FQNNGV. CDR3 DNA: TGTGCCAGCAGCTTAGCCGGAGGTCAAGAGACCCAGTACTTC. Its protein product is CASSLAGGQETQYF.

This clonotype came up a few times. This rearrangement joins TRBV19 to TRBJ1-5; the match to TRBD1 covers 7 bases. The V gene's germline CDR1 is LNHDA and CDR2 SQIVND (reference sequence). The CDR3 totals 18 residues. V lost 4 bases and J lost 2; bases outside the gene matches: 14. CDR3 residues: CASSRRMGTEYGNQPQHF. CDR3 DNA sequence: TGTGCCAGTAGTAGGAGAATGGGGACAGAATACGGCAATCAGCCCCAGCATTTT.

This clonotype was seen a few times. V gene TRBV29-1 combines with J gene TRBJ1-2; 7 bases align to TRBD1. Germline V CDR1 and CDR2: SQVTM, ANQGSEA. This CDR3 spans 15 amino acids. Trimming removed 6 bases from V and 6 bases from J; junction bases left unmatched: 16. The CDR3 sequence is CSVKLAETGKDGYTF. The CDR3 region has the DNA TGCAGCGTGAAATTAGCGGAGACAGGGAAGGATGGCTACACCTTC.

The table lists this clonotype with many counts. The CDR3 is CASSPLDGLPGEQYF. CDR3 DNA sequence: TGTGCCAGCTCACCCTTGGATGGACTTCCTGGCGAGCAGTACTTC. This chain connects TRBV18 to TRBJ2-7; weak D call: TRBD2 (5 bases). Germline CDR1 and CDR2: KGHSH and LQKENI. V gave up 3 bases and J gave up 6 bases, with 18 bases separating them. The CDR3 extends over 15 amino acids. The variable domain in full, with the rest retrieved from reference TRBV18 and TRBJ2-7, is NAGVMQNPRHLVRRRGQEARLRCSPMKGHSHVYWYRQLPEEGLKFMVYLQKENIIDESGMPKERFSAEFPKEGPSILRIQQVVRGDSAAYFCASSPLDGLPGEQYFGPGTRLTVT.

CDR3 amino acids: CATSDRGQGDEQYF. The DNA of the CDR3 is TGTGCCACCAGTGATCGCGGACAGGGCGATGAGCAGTACTTC. The rearrangement joins TRBV24-1 to TRBJ2-7; 8 bases align to TRBD1. V gave up 3 bases and J gave up 7 bases; unmatched junction bases: 7. CDR3 size: 14 residues. The germline V gene encodes CDR1 KGHDR and CDR2 SFDVKD.

This clonotype was seen a few times. This rearrangement joins TRBV10-3 to TRBJ2-2; D might be TRBD2 (5 bases). CDR1 and CDR2 (germline): ENHRY, SYGVKD. The germline V and J ends were trimmed by 4 bases and 4 bases, with 13 bases remaining between them. This CDR3 comprises 15 residues. This chain's CDR3 is CAISAERTFTGELFF. CDR3 DNA sequence: TGTGCCATCAGTGCGGAGCGGACCTTCACCGGGGAGCTGTTTTTT.